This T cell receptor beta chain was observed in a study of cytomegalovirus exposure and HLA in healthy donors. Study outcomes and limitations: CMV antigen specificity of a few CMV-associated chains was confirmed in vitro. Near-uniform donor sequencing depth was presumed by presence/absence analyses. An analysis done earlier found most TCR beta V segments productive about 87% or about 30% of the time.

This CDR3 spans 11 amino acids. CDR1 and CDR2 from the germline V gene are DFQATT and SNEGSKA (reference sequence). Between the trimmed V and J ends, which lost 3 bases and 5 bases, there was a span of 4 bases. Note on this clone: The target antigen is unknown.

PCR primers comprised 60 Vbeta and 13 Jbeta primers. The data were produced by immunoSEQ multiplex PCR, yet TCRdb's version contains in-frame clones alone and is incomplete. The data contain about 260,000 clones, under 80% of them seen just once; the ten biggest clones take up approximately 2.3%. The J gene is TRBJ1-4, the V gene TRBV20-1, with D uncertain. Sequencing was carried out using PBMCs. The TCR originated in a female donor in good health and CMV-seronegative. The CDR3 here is CSARENEKLFF. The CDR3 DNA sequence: TGCAGTGCTAGGGAGAATGAAAAACTGTTTTTT.